A single sample gave rise to the 26 T cell receptor beta chains below, sequenced in a study of cytomegalovirus exposure and HLA in healthy donors. PCR involved 60 Vbeta and 13 Jbeta primers. Libraries were prepared by immunoSEQ multiplex PCR; TCRdb keeps only in-frame clonotypes and omits some of them. Of roughly 110,000 clones in the sample, more than 75% were seen once. The source material was PBMCs. These receptors all stem from a man between 25 and 39 years old in good health and CMV-seropositive.

This clone was counted only a few times. Sequence at one end of the junction differs from germline and may be a read error. The rearrangement joins TRBV19 to TRBJ2-7, with a weak D call TRBD1 (6 bases). Germline assignment: CDR1 LNHDA and CDR2 SQIVND (reference sequence). This CDR3 region has 14 residues. The CDR3 region is CASSINRQEPPVIF. The CDR3 region has the DNA TGTGCCAGTAGTATTAACCGACAGGAGCCACCGGTAATCTTC.

The chain couples TRBV7-3 to TRBJ1-1; 9 nucleotides agree with TRBD1. Germline V lookup: CDR1 SGHTA, CDR2 FQGTGA. V was clipped by 6 bases and J by 5 bases; unmatched bases: 7. The CDR3 sequence is 14 residues long. The CDR3 nucleotides read TGTGCCAGCAGTTCCGGGACAGGGCAAACTGAAGCTTTCTTT. This gives the protein CASSSGTGQTEAFF.

This clone was counted only a few times. One junction end disagrees with the germline gene, perhaps due to a read error. This sequence joins TRBV11-2 and TRBJ2-6, with D perhaps TRBD1 (7 bases). The CDR3 is 18 residues long. CDR1 and CDR2 from the germline V gene are SGHAT and FQNNGV. CDR3 DNA: TGTGCCAGCAGCTTATTAACAGGGGAGGCAACTGGGGCCAACGGCCTGACTTTC. It encodes CASSLLTGEATGANGLTF.

This rearrangement joins TRBV6-5 to TRBJ1-2, with TRBD1 matching 11 bases. The trim removed 7 bases at V and 10 bases at J, leaving 8 bases unmatched. Germline V gives CDR1 MNHEY, CDR2 SVGAGI. The CDR3 totals 13 residues. The DNA for the CDR3 is TGTGCCAGCACCCGCGGGACAGGGGGGGTCTACACCTTC. Translation gives CASTRGTGGVYTF.

The chain links TRBV7-9 to TRBJ2-7, with a tentative D call TRBD1 (5 bases). Trimming removed 8 bases from V and 3 bases from J, with 17 bases in between. The CDR3 spans 14 residues. Germline V gives CDR1 SEHNR, CDR2 FQNEAQ (reference sequence). Written as DNA, the CDR3 is TGTGCCAGCGATCGGGCAGGGTCAATCTACGAGCAGTACTTC. Encoded protein: CASDRAGSIYEQYF.

The chain joins TRBV7-2 to TRBJ1-5, with 9 bases aligning to TRBD1. Germline V lookup: CDR1 SGHTA, CDR2 FQGNSA. CDR3 length equals 14 residues. The V and J ends lost 4 bases and 7 bases, in that order; junction bases with no gene match: 5. CDR3 protein: CASSSRQGEQPQHF. DNA for the CDR3: TGTGCCAGCAGCTCTCGACAGGGGGAACAGCCCCAGCATTTT.

Comment on this clone: The junction shows a germline mismatch at one end, possibly a read error. The CDR3 sequence: CSSSYLPGQGYEQYF. CDR3 coding DNA: TGTTCCAGCAGCTACCTACCGGGACAGGGGTACGAGCAGTACTTC. The chain employs TRBV7-9 and TRBJ2-7, with TRBD1 matching 10 bases. CDR3 length: 15 residues. The germline CDR1 and CDR2 sequences are SEHNR and FQNEAQ (reference sequence).

The chain uses TRBV6-6 and TRBJ2-5, with TRBD2 matching 8 bases. CDR1 and CDR2 (germline): MNHNY, SVGAGI (reference sequence). The CDR3 contains 15 residues. J was trimmed by 1 base and V by 6 bases; bases with no gene match: 7. DNA for the CDR3: TGTGCCAGCAGCGAGAATAGCGGGGCCCAAGAGACCCAGTACTTC. Protein sequence: CASSENSGAQETQYF.

The chain couples TRBV4-1 to TRBJ1-1; 8 nucleotides line up with TRBD1. This CDR3 is built from 17 residues. Germline-derived CDR1 and CDR2 are MGHRA and YSYEKL. V shed 0 bases and J 4 bases; nucleotides not matched to a gene: 10. This CDR3 is CASSQDYRGSSGTEAFF. CDR3 in DNA: TGCGCCAGCAGCCAAGATTACAGGGGGTCTTCGGGCACTGAAGCTTTCTTT.

The chain recombines TRBV19 with TRBJ2-5; D might be TRBD1 (6 bases). Germline loops: CDR1 LNHDA, CDR2 SQIVND (reference sequence). This CDR3 contains 14 residues. Trimming took off 5 bases at V and 0 bases at J, with 10 bases between the two ends. The CDR3 spells CASSPWTDQETQYF. The DNA for the CDR3 is TGTGCCAGTAGTCCCTGGACAGACCAAGAGACCCAGTACTTC. The whole variable domain, remainder taken from reference TRBV19 and TRBJ2-5, is DGGITQSPKYLFRKEGQNVTLSCEQNLNHDAMYWYRQDPGQGLRLIYYSQIVNDFQKGDIAEGYSVSREKKESFPLTVTSAQKNPTAFYLCASSPWTDQETQYFGPGTRLLVL.

The rearrangement uses TRBV25-1 and TRBJ2-3, with D possibly TRBD2 on 5 matching bases. V shed 2 bases and J shed 2 bases, with 14 bases lying between them. The germline V gene has CDR1 MGHDK and CDR2 SYGVNS. The CDR3 is 16 residues long. CDR3 protein: CASSEDGGRVTDTQYF. The DNA for the CDR3 is TGTGCCAGCAGTGAAGACGGTGGGAGAGTCACAGATACGCAGTATTTT.

The gene calls are TRBV9 and TRBJ1-2, with 9 bases identical to TRBD1. The CDR3 covers 15 residues. CDR1 SGDLS and CDR2 YYNGEE come from the germline V gene. After removal of 3 bases from V and 5 bases from J, the junction contained 8 bases not matched to a gene. The CDR3 region has the DNA TGTGCCAGCAGCGCCCCCAACAGGGGGCGTTATGGCTACACCTTC. It yields the protein CASSAPNRGRYGYTF.

This chain connects TRBV19 to TRBJ2-5, with D possibly TRBD1 on 6 matching bases. The better agreement between TRBJ2-7 and the DNA end casts doubt on the J call. The CDR3 contains 16 residues. The germline V gene has CDR1 LNHDA and CDR2 SQIVND (reference sequence). In DNA form, the CDR3 reads TGTGCCAGTAGTCCAATGGGACACGCGAGCTCCTACGAGCAGTACTTC. It encodes CASSPMGHASSYEQYF.

The genes are TRBV30 and TRBJ1-2; D may be TRBD1 (5 bases). The CDR3 sequence is 13 residues long. Germline V gene data show CDR1 as GTSNPN and CDR2 as SVGIG (reference sequence). The ends were cut back, 5 bases at V and 4 bases at J, with 14 bases in the middle. CDR3 sequence (DNA): TGTGCCTGGTCACCAGGGAGGCTCTATGGCTACACCTTC. It codes for CAWSPGRLYGYTF.

This rearrangement joins TRBV9 to TRBJ2-7, with D perhaps TRBD1 (5 bases). Trimming removed 0 bases at V and 7 bases at J, with 29 bases between. CDR1 SGDLS and CDR2 YYNGEE come from the germline V gene. This CDR3 comprises 19 residues. The DNA for the CDR3 is TGTGCCAGCAGCGTAGATAGCAGGAACCCCAAAGGGGCGGACGAGGAGCAGTACTTC. This translates into CASSVDSRNPKGADEEQYF.

This sequence joins TRBV7-9 and TRBJ1-1; D gene uncertain. This CDR3 is 13 amino acids long. The germline V gene encodes CDR1 SEHNR and CDR2 FQNEAQ (reference sequence). Trimming removed 4 bases from V and 0 bases from J, with 6 bases in between. CDR3: CASSSQLNTEAFF. CDR3 in DNA: TGTGCCAGCAGCTCCCAGTTGAACACTGAAGCTTTCTTT.

This chain links TRBV5-1 with TRBJ2-3; tentative D call: TRBD2 (6 bases). Germline V CDR1 and CDR2: SGHRS, YFSETQ. This CDR3 is built from 15 residues. V was clipped by 4 bases and J by 5 bases, with 17 bases between them. CDR3 nucleotide sequence: TGCGCCAGCAGCCTCGGGACTCTCAAGGGAGATACGCAGTATTTT. Translating gives CASSLGTLKGDTQYF. The entire variable domain, with the rest obtained from reference TRBV5-1 and TRBJ2-3, is as follows: KAGVTQTPRYLIKTRGQQVTLSCSPISGHRSVSWYQQTPGQGLQFLFEYFSETQRNKGNFPGRFSGRQFSNSRSEMNVSTLELGDSALYLCASSLGTLKGDTQYFGPGTRLTVL.

This chain connects TRBV7-9 to TRBJ1-3; D gene uncertain. V was cut by 5 bases and J by 0 bases, with 14 bases left in between. The germline CDR1 and CDR2 sequences are SEHNR and FQNEAQ (reference sequence). The CDR3 extends over 16 amino acids. For the CDR3, the DNA is TGTGCCAGCAGCCCCCGAACGGGGAGCTCTGGAAACACCATATATTTT. It yields the protein CASSPRTGSSGNTIYF.

Note on this clone: Compared with germline, one end of the junction differs, possibly owing to a read error. The J gene is TRBJ1-2, the V gene TRBV7-9; D gene uncertain. Germline CDR1 SEHNR, CDR2 FQNEAQ (reference sequence). The CDR3 spans 14 residues. CDR3 region: CSSSLALAGHGYTF. The CDR3 nucleotides read TGTTCCAGCAGCTTAGCGTTGGCAGGCCATGGCTACACCTTC.

For the CDR3, the DNA is TGTGCCAGCAGTTTATTCCAGGGTAATCCTGGCTACACCTTC. This gives the protein CASSLFQGNPGYTF. V is TRBV27 and J is TRBJ1-2, with D possibly matching TRBD1 (5 bases). The CDR3 sequence is 14 residues long. Trimming stripped 1 base from V and 7 bases from J, with 13 bases between. Germline V gene sequence: CDR1 MNHEY, CDR2 SMNVEV (reference sequence).

This clone was seen only a few times. J is TRBJ2-1 and V is TRBV1; the table calls TRBD2, which could not be checked here. TRBV1 is described as a pseudogene. CDR3 length: 17 amino acids. The CDR3 sequence: CTSSQKVAGVSYNEQFF. The CDR3 DNA follows: TGCACCAGCAGCCAAAAAGTAGCGGGTGTGTCCTACAATGAGCAGTTCTTC.

The rearrangement joins TRBV6-5 to TRBJ2-1, with 7 bases identical to TRBD2. Germline CDR1 is MNHEY and CDR2 is SVGAGI. The ends lost 7 bases at V and 13 bases at J; junction bases unmatched: 7. The length of the CDR3 is 11 residues. CDR3 residues: CASTIGTNQFF. As DNA, the CDR3 is TGTGCCAGCACTATAGGGACTAATCAGTTCTTC.

J is TRBJ1-6 and V is TRBV5-1; perhaps TRBD1 as D (6 bases). Germline V CDR1 and CDR2: SGHRS, YFSETQ. V lost 2 bases and J 8 bases, leaving 20 bases between the germline ends. This CDR3 spans 17 amino acids. The CDR3 nucleotides read TGCGCCAGCAGCTTTATGGGGCACACCCCAGGGGATTCACCCCTCCACTTT. Its protein product is CASSFMGHTPGDSPLHF.

The chain carries TRBV19 and TRBJ1-2, with 9 bases lining up with TRBD1. Trimming cost V 5 bases and J 0 bases; bases outside gene matches: 10. CDR1 is LNHDA, CDR2 SQIVND, per germline (reference sequence). This CDR3 contains 17 residues. CDR3 residues: CASSVLWTGETNYGYTF. CDR3 in DNA: TGTGCCAGTAGTGTGCTTTGGACAGGGGAGACTAACTATGGCTACACCTTC.

This sequence joins TRBV27 and TRBJ2-1, with 11 bases fitting TRBD2. CDR3 length: 18 residues. The germline CDR1 and CDR2 sequences are MNHEY and SMNVEV (reference sequence). Trimming cost V 5 bases and J 0 bases; bases outside gene matches: 9. CDR3 loop: CASSRASGGTSSYNEQFF. The CDR3 DNA sequence: TGTGCCAGCAGTCGTGCTAGCGGGGGGACGAGCTCCTACAATGAGCAGTTCTTC.

The chain has TRBV10-1 and TRBJ2-1; D gene uncertain. Germline CDR1 WNHNN, CDR2 SYGVQD (reference sequence). CDR3 length: 13 amino acids. V was pared by 5 bases and J by 5 bases, with 10 bases between. In DNA form, the CDR3 reads TGCGCCAGCAGTCCAAGGAGTGACAATGAGCAGTTCTTC. Translated, it gives CASSPRSDNEQFF.